This is a list of T cell receptor beta chains from one sample in a study of radiotherapy plus CTLA-4 blockade in lung cancer. The method was immunoSEQ multiplex PCR; TCRdb's version includes in-frame clones alone and lacks a portion of them. The sample includes about 49,000 clones, around 77% of them seen just once. The sample was peripheral blood, taken from a patient treated with radiotherapy plus ipilimumab. The source of these receptors is a human donor with non-small cell lung cancer who had stable disease on radiotherapy plus ipilimumab. CDR3s include the opening cysteine and the closing phenylalanine or tryptophan. The order of the fields is CDR3 DNA, CDR3 protein, V gene, D gene, J gene, clone size. D genes are given only for firm matches. A row's size may be missing; if present it is once, few, many or a size class.

TGCGCCAGCAGCTTGGCCCGCCTAGCGGGGGGCTTTCCTGACAATGAGCAGTTCTTC CASSLARLAGGFPDNEQFF TRBV5-1 TRBD2 TRBJ2-1 NA
TGTGCCAGCAGCTCGCCGGGACAGTCTTACAATGAGCAGTTCTTC CASSSPGQSYNEQFF TRBV5-4 TRBD1 TRBJ2-1 NA
TGCGCCAGGACCCGGGGGGCGCACAATCAGCCCCAGCATTTT CARTRGAHNQPQHF TRBV10-2 NA TRBJ1-5 NA
TGTGCCAGCAGTTACATTCAGGGTCTCAATGAGCAGTTCTTC CASSYIQGLNEQFF TRBV6-5 NA TRBJ2-1 NA
TGCGCCAGCAGCTTGATCAGGGACTCGGGAACAGATACGCAGTATTTT CASSLIRDSGTDTQYF TRBV5-1 NA TRBJ2-3 NA
TGTGCCAGCAGCTTAAGACTAGCGGGGGCAGATACGCAGTATTTT CASSLRLAGADTQYF TRBV7-8 TRBD2 TRBJ2-3 NA
TGCGCCAGCAGTTTGACAGGGACTAATGAAAAACTGTTTTTT CASSLTGTNEKLFF TRBV5-1 TRBD1 TRBJ1-4 few
TGCGCCAGCAGCACCGGACTTGGAACCTACGAGCAGTACTTC CASSTGLGTYEQYF TRBV5-1 NA TRBJ2-7 few
TGTGCCAGCAGCCCGTCGGGGGGGCGGGTCCAAGAGACCCAGTACTTC CASSPSGGRVQETQYF TRBV4-2 TRBD2 TRBJ2-5 NA
TGTGCCAGCAGCTCCTATTGGGTACGCACCGGGGAGCTGTTTTTT CASSSYWVRTGELFF TRBV5-4 NA TRBJ2-2 few
TGTGCCAGCAGAGGAGGGACTGGTTATGGCTACACCTTC CASRGGTGYGYTF TRBV28 NA TRBJ1-2 NA
TGTGCCAGCAGCGAAGGGGCACGGTCGAACACTGAAGCTTTCTTT CASSEGARSNTEAFF TRBV21-1 NA TRBJ1-1 NA
TGTGCCAGCAGCTTCCGGAGCAACACTGAAGCTTTCTTT CASSFRSNTEAFF TRBV7-2 NA TRBJ1-1 many
TGTGCCAGCAGTTTTGACGAAAAACTGTTTTTT CASSFDEKLFF TRBV28 NA TRBJ1-4 NA
TGTGCCAGCAGCCCGGACAGGGGGCGGTATGAAAAACTGTTTTTT CASSPDRGRYEKLFF TRBV7-8 TRBD1 TRBJ1-4 NA
TGCAGCGTTGAAGGCGCCGGGCGCCGGGGGAATGCTAACTATGGCTACACCTTC CSVEGAGRRGNANYGYTF TRBV29-1 NA TRBJ1-2 NA
TGTGCCAGTAGTATAGTTCGGGCCAGGAGGATTGAAGCTTTCTTT CASSIVRARRIEAFF TRBV19 NA TRBJ1-1 NA
TGCGCCAGCAGCCCCTCCACCCGGGACAGCAACTACGAGCAGTACTTC CASSPSTRDSNYEQYF TRBV4-3 TRBD1 TRBJ2-7 NA